These 17 T cell receptor beta chains were sequenced from one sample in a study of blood T cell repertoires in COVID-19. Generated by immunoSEQ multiplex PCR, the TCRdb table keeps only in-frame clones and is missing some. The table lists about 68,000 clones, 65% to 90% of them singletons. The specimen was peripheral blood. Every receptor here comes from an older woman with acute or convalescent COVID-19.

The count of this clone is one. The genes are TRBV2 and TRBJ1-6; 7 bases agree with TRBD1. This CDR3 has 14 residues. Germline CDR1 and CDR2: SNHLY and FYNNEI. V trimming: 10 bases; J trimming: 7 bases; junction bases outside the gene matches: 10. CDR3 sequence (DNA): TGTGCCAACAAAGGGGGGACAGCAAATTCACCCCTCCACTTT. Protein: CANKGGTANSPLHF.

The V call is TRBV19, the J call TRBJ1-5, with no clear D. With 4 bases removed from V and 7 bases from J, the gap between germline ends came to 8 bases. The CDR3 is made up of 12 amino acids. Germline lookup yields CDR1 LNHDA and CDR2 SQIVND (reference sequence). The CDR3 DNA follows: TGTGCCAGTAGTAGTACTAGGCAGCCCCAGCATTTT. Translating gives CASSSTRQPQHF.

This chain joins TRBV19 and TRBJ1-6; D might be TRBD1 (6 bases). This CDR3 contains 15 residues. Trimming stripped 7 bases from V and 8 bases from J, with 18 bases between. Germline loops: CDR1 LNHDA, CDR2 SQIVND (reference sequence). CDR3 sequence (DNA): TGTGCCAGTACCCACAGGGCCGGCTCGGATTCACCCCTCCACTTT. Protein product: CASTHRAGSDSPLHF. The complete variable domain, with remaining parts taken from reference TRBV19 and TRBJ1-6, reads DGGITQSPKYLFRKEGQNVTLSCEQNLNHDAMYWYRQDPGQGLRLIYYSQIVNDFQKGDIAEGYSVSREKKESFPLTVTSAQKNPTAFYLCASTHRAGSDSPLHFGNGTRLTVT.

This chain uses TRBV7-2 with TRBJ2-5, with 9 nucleotides matching TRBD1. The CDR3 length is 18 residues. The germline gives CDR1 SGHTA, CDR2 FQGNSA. V lost 4 bases to trimming and J lost 5 bases; unmatched junction nucleotides: 17. CDR3 nucleotides: TGTGCCAGCAGCTCGATCATAAACAGGGGGCGTGGTGGGGAGACCCAGTACTTC. Protein product: CASSSIINRGRGGETQYF.

This clone showed up just a few times. V is TRBV4-2 and J is TRBJ1-6, with 7 positions matching TRBD1. The germline V gene has CDR1 LGHNA and CDR2 YNFKEQ. The CDR3 runs to 16 residues. Trimming cost V 5 bases and J 1 base; bases outside gene matches: 5. This CDR3 reads CASSENRGSYNSPLHF. CDR3 DNA: TGTGCCAGCAGCGAAAACAGGGGTTCCTATAATTCACCCCTCCACTTT.

The chain joins TRBV19 to TRBJ1-1; 8 nucleotides line up with TRBD1. J gave up 11 bases and V 6 bases, and 14 bases lay outside the gene matches. This CDR3 is 14 amino acids long. CDR1 and CDR2 from the germline V gene are LNHDA and SQIVND (reference sequence). The CDR3 loop reads CASRPGQGGRGAFF. As DNA, the CDR3 is TGTGCCAGTAGACCCGGACAGGGAGGTCGGGGTGCTTTCTTT.

The chain joins TRBV5-4 to TRBJ2-5; D is undetermined. Trimming pared 1 base from V and 2 bases from J, leaving 6 bases between. The CDR3 contains 13 residues. CDR1 is SGHNT and CDR2 is YYREEE in the germline V gene (reference sequence). In DNA form, the CDR3 reads TGTGCCAGCAGCTTGTATATGCAAGAGACCCAGTACTTC. Translated: CASSLYMQETQYF.

V and J are TRBV9 and TRBJ1-6; D remains ambiguous. CDR3 length: 13 amino acids. Germline assignment: CDR1 SGDLS and CDR2 YYNGEE. V shed 0 bases and J shed 9 bases, with 7 bases lying between them. Written as DNA, the CDR3 is TGTGCCAGCAGCGTAGAAGAGGGTTCACCCCTCCACTTT. As protein: CASSVEEGSPLHF. Together with reference TRBV9 and TRBJ1-6, the CDR3 gives the full variable domain: DSGVTQTPKHLITATGQRVTLRCSPRSGDLSVYWYQQSLDQGLQFLIQYYNGEERAKGNILERFSAQQFPDLHSELNLSSLELGDSALYFCASSVEEGSPLHFGNGTRLTVT.

The rearrangement uses TRBV3-1 (or the pseudogene TRBV3-2) and TRBJ1-2; perhaps TRBD1 as D (6 bases). This CDR3 is 13 amino acids long. Trimming removed 3 bases at V and 5 bases at J, with 10 bases between. Germline CDR1 is LGHDT and CDR2 is YNNKEL (reference sequence). The CDR3 spells CASSHGQMYGYTF. DNA for the CDR3: TGTGCCAGCAGCCACGGACAGATGTATGGCTACACCTTC.

The chain combines TRBV3-1 (or the pseudogene TRBV3-2) with TRBJ2-1; 10 bases align to TRBD1. V lost 4 bases, J lost 10 bases, and 10 bases stayed unmatched. This CDR3 region has 15 residues. The germline gives CDR1 LGHDT, CDR2 YNNKEL (reference sequence). This CDR3 reads CASSPGTGDGREQFF. CDR3 nucleotides: TGTGCCAGCAGCCCCGGGACAGGGGACGGAAGGGAGCAGTTCTTC.

This rearrangement joins TRBV5-4 to TRBJ2-7; 9 bases match TRBD1. The CDR3 loop spans 15 amino acids. Germline V gene lookup returns CDR1 SGHNT and CDR2 YYREEE (reference sequence). J gave up 5 bases and V 4 bases, and 10 bases lay outside the gene matches. CDR3 sequence (DNA): TGTGCCAGCAGCCCCGCTCGGGGACAGGGAAACGAGCAGTACTTC. It yields the protein CASSPARGQGNEQYF.

V usage is TRBV28 and J usage is TRBJ2-7, with D tentatively TRBD1 (7 bases). Germline loops: CDR1 MDHEN, CDR2 SYDVKM. Trimming took off 3 bases at V and 4 bases at J, with 13 bases between the two ends. The CDR3 spans 14 residues. CDR3 sequence (DNA): TGTGCCAGCAGTTTTTCAGGGGGGACGTACGAGCAGTACTTC. Amino acids: CASSFSGGTYEQYF.

J is TRBJ2-7 and V is TRBV28; perhaps TRBD2 as D (7 bases). Looked up from germline, CDR1 is MDHEN and CDR2 is SYDVKM. There are 16 residues in the CDR3. V lost 4 bases and J 2 bases, leaving 18 bases between the germline ends. The CDR3 loop is CASSSVGGGIPYEQYF. In DNA form, the CDR3 reads TGTGCCAGCAGTTCCGTGGGAGGGGGAATCCCCTACGAGCAGTACTTC.

At least ten counts were recorded for this clone. This sequence joins TRBV20-1 and TRBJ1-1, with D maybe TRBD1 (5 bases). This CDR3 is 12 amino acids long. The V end was cut by 3 bases, the J end by 4 bases, with 9 bases between. Germline CDR1 reads DFQATT; CDR2 reads SNEGSKA (reference sequence). DNA for the CDR3: TGCAGTGCTAGTGGGGGAGGCACTGAAGCTTTCTTT. Translating gives CSASGGGTEAFF.

The chain employs TRBV18 and TRBJ1-1, with TRBD1 matching over 7 bases. The CDR3 extends over 16 amino acids. The J segment lost 4 bases and the V segment lost 3 bases, leaving 11 bases of the junction unmatched. Germline V gene data show CDR1 as KGHSH and CDR2 as LQKENI. CDR3 nucleotides: TGTGCCAGCTCACCTAGAAACCTGGGACAGTTCACTGAAGCTTTCTTT. Translation gives CASSPRNLGQFTEAFF.

The chain is built from TRBV19 and TRBJ1-5; TRBD1 aligns across 12 bases. Germline values: CDR1 LNHDA, CDR2 SQIVND (reference sequence). The CDR3 sequence is 14 residues long. V lost 8 bases, J lost 5 bases, and 4 bases stayed unmatched. The CDR3 sequence: CASRDRGLYQPQHF. The CDR3 region has the DNA TGTGCCAGTCGGGACAGGGGGCTCTATCAGCCCCAGCATTTT.

This clone was counted only a few times. The chain is built from TRBV30 and TRBJ1-6, with 9 bases aligning to TRBD1. CDR1 and CDR2 from the germline V gene are GTSNPN and SVGIG (reference sequence). Losses at the gene ends were 0 bases for V and 10 bases for J; bases not matched to a gene: 7. The length of the CDR3 is 15 residues. The CDR3 region has the DNA TGTGCCTGGAGTGTACAGGGGGCATGGGGATCACCCCTCCACTTT. It codes for CAWSVQGAWGSPLHF. The full variable domain, with the rest looked up from reference TRBV30 and TRBJ1-6, is SQTIHQWPATLVQPVGSPLSLECTVEGTSNPNLYWYRQAAGRGLQLLFYSVGIGQISSEVPQNLSASRPQDRQFILSSKKLLLSDSGFYLCAWSVQGAWGSPLHFGNGTRLTVT.